This TCR beta chain originates from a study of blood T cell repertoires in COVID-19. Study background: COVID-19 samples from acute and convalescent phases originated in the United States, Italy and Spain. T cells, B-cell-depleted T cells, or PBMCs supplied cDNA or gDNA.

The CDR3 spans 16 residues. The germline V gene has CDR1 SEHNR and CDR2 FQNEAQ (reference sequence). Trimming at V came to 8 bases and at J to 4 bases, leaving 12 bases not matched to a gene. Original data processing: Quantification of nucleated cells was approximated via reference gene primer amplification. TCRdb's table, derived via immunoSEQ multiplex PCR, lists solely in-frame clones and lacks some. V and J calls and clone size follow that table, whereas D and trimming were derived from the DNA. The data contain tens of thousands of clones, more than 70% of them singletons. The chain carries TRBV7-9 and TRBJ1-3, with 9 nucleotides matching TRBD1. This sequence was found in a woman of 80 years or more with acute or convalescent COVID-19. Sequenced material: peripheral blood. This CDR3 is CASRPTGGYEGNTIYF. For the CDR3, the DNA is TGTGCCAGCCGACCTACAGGGGGCTATGAGGGAAACACCATATATTTT.